This entry lists 10 T cell receptor beta chains sequenced from one sample in a study of cytomegalovirus exposure and HLA in healthy donors. The PCR ran on 60 Vbeta and 13 Jbeta primers. Generated by immunoSEQ multiplex PCR, the TCRdb table keeps only in-frame clones and is missing some. The repertoire holds approximately 270,000 clones, with under 90% as singletons. The sequencing input was PBMCs. Receptors originate from a girl aged 2-10 years in good health and CMV-seronegative.

The rearrangement uses TRBV29-1 and TRBJ2-7; 10 positions match TRBD1. Germline CDR1 is SQVTM and CDR2 is ANQGSEA. The CDR3 is made up of 16 amino acids. The ends lost 6 bases at V and 0 bases at J; junction bases unmatched: 11. The CDR3 spells CSVETGGVGLSYEQYF. The CDR3, as DNA: TGCAGCGTAGAGACAGGGGGCGTTGGTCTCTCCTACGAGCAGTACTTC.

This clone turned up a few times. Additional DNA sequences in this sample encode the identical CDR3. This chain uses TRBV6-6 with TRBJ1-5; unclear D gene. There are 14 residues in the CDR3. The V and J ends lost 2 bases and 3 bases respectively, with 8 bases between them. Germline-derived CDR1 and CDR2 are MNHNY and SVGAGI (reference sequence). CDR3 nucleotides: TGTGCCAGCAGTTACCGGAGGTACAATCAGCCCCAGCATTTT. This translates into CASSYRRYNQPQHF.

The chain couples TRBV6-6 to TRBJ1-1, with 7 bases that match TRBD1. The V gene's germline CDR1 is MNHNY and CDR2 SVGAGI (reference sequence). The CDR3 is made up of 14 amino acids. After removal of 6 bases from V and 3 bases from J, the junction contained 7 bases not matched to a gene. CDR3 residues: CASRIQGTDTEAFF. CDR3 bases: TGTGCCAGCAGAATACAGGGGACGGACACTGAAGCTTTCTTT.

The chain couples TRBV5-6 to TRBJ2-5, with D possibly TRBD1 on 5 matching bases. The CDR3 contains 15 residues. Trimming removed 0 bases from V and 2 bases from J, with 11 bases in between. In germline, CDR1 is SGHDT, CDR2 YYEEEE. The CDR3 loop reads CASSLDQGIQETQYF. The CDR3 nucleotides are TGTGCCAGCAGCTTGGACCAGGGCATTCAAGAGACCCAGTACTTC.

V and J are TRBV9 and TRBJ2-1, with D possibly being TRBD2 (6 bases). Per the germline V gene, CDR1 is SGDLS and CDR2 is YYNGEE. Trimming stripped 3 bases from V and 2 bases from J, with 12 bases between. The CDR3 runs 15 residues. This CDR3 is CASSGGWGAYNEQFF. In DNA, the CDR3 is TGTGCCAGCAGCGGGGGATGGGGGGCCTACAATGAGCAGTTCTTC. The full variable domain, rest sourced from reference TRBV9 and TRBJ2-1, is DSGVTQTPKHLITATGQRVTLRCSPRSGDLSVYWYQQSLDQGLQFLIQYYNGEERAKGNILERFSAQQFPDLHSELNLSSLELGDSALYFCASSGGWGAYNEQFFGPGTRLTVL.

The CDR3, as DNA: TGCGCCAGCAGCTTGGGAGACAGGGCAGGCACCGGGGAGCTGTTTTTT. This sequence encodes CASSLGDRAGTGELFF. The V and J genes are TRBV5-1 and TRBJ2-2, with 7 bases aligning to TRBD1. Germline assignment: CDR1 SGHRS and CDR2 YFSETQ. With V trimmed by 0 bases and J by 4 bases, 6 bases remained unmatched. The CDR3 is 16 amino acids.

The chain carries TRBV2 and TRBJ2-7, with 9 bases matching TRBD2. The CDR3 is made up of 14 amino acids. After removal of 1 base from V and 6 bases from J, the junction contained 4 bases not matched to a gene. Germline CDR1 reads SNHLY; CDR2 reads FYNNEI. CDR3 amino acids: CASSEEGGGGEQYF. DNA of the CDR3: TGTGCCAGCAGTGAAGAAGGCGGGGGGGGCGAGCAGTACTTC.

As DNA, the CDR3 is TGTGCCAGCACCTCGGACAGCCCGAACACTGAAGCTTTCTTT. This sequence encodes CASTSDSPNTEAFF. The V and J genes are TRBV9 and TRBJ1-1; weak D call: TRBD1 (6 bases). This CDR3 is built from 14 residues. Per the germline V gene, CDR1 is SGDLS and CDR2 is YYNGEE. V dropped 6 bases and J dropped 1 base, with 13 bases sitting between them.

V usage is TRBV18 and J usage is TRBJ1-1; D uncertain. Trimming took off 6 bases at V and 1 base at J, with 15 bases between the two ends. The CDR3 sequence is 15 residues long. Germline CDR1 and CDR2: KGHSH and LQKENI. The CDR3 protein is CASSPDYRENTEAFF. As DNA, the CDR3 is TGTGCCAGCTCTCCTGACTACAGAGAGAACACTGAAGCTTTCTTT.

The chain recombines TRBV7-9 with TRBJ1-5; D is perhaps TRBD1 (5 bases). The CDR3 spans 14 residues. V was cut by 10 bases and J by 0 bases, with 13 bases left in between. The germline CDR1 and CDR2 sequences are SEHNR and FQNEAQ (reference sequence). The CDR3 nucleotides are TGTGCCATCGAAATCGGGGGTAGCAATCAGCCCCAGCATTTT. Protein: CAIEIGGSNQPQHF.